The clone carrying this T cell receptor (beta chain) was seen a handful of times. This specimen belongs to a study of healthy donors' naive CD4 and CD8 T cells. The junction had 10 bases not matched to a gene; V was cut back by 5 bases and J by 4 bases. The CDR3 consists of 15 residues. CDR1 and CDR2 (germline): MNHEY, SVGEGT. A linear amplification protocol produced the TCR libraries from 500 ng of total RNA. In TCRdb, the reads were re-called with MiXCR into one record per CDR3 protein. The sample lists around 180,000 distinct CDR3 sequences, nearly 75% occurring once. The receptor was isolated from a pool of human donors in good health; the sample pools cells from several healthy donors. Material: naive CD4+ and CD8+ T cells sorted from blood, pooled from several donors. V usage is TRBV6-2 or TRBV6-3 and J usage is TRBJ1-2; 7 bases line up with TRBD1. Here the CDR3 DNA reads TGTGCCAGCAGTCAGGGACAGAGGTCTTCCTATGGCTACACCTTC. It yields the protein CASSQGQRSSYGYTF.